Listed below are T cell receptor beta chains from one sample, sequenced in a study of T cell responses to AZD1222 COVID-19 vaccine. The method was immunoSEQ multiplex PCR; TCRdb's version includes in-frame clones alone and lacks a portion of them. The sample yields around 78,000 clones, about nine tenths seen once. The input for sequencing was peripheral blood, taken 28 days after the second AZD1222 dose. The receptors derive from an adult who received the AZD1222 COVID-19 vaccine. Both conserved end residues are part of each CDR3. A D gene is named only where the DNA matches it firmly. A row's size may be missing; if present it is once, few, many or a size class.

d_call: -; j_call: TRBJ1-2; clone_size: -; v_call: TRBV10-3; cdr3_aa: CAISQGSYQYGYTF; cdr3_nt: TGTGCCATCAGTCAAGGGAGTTACCAGTATGGCTACACCTTC
d_call: -; j_call: TRBJ2-3; clone_size: -; v_call: TRBV30; cdr3_aa: CAWSVGGASTDTQYF; cdr3_nt: TGTGCCTGGAGTGTAGGAGGGGCCAGTACAGATACGCAGTATTTT
d_call: -; j_call: TRBJ2-3; clone_size: -; v_call: TRBV6-5; cdr3_aa: CASGGPGDTQYF; cdr3_nt: TGTGCCAGCGGAGGGCCGGGGGATACGCAGTATTTT
d_call: TRBD1; j_call: TRBJ2-3; clone_size: -; v_call: TRBV24-1; cdr3_aa: CATSDSRQGAADTQYF; cdr3_nt: TGTGCCACCAGTGATTCCCGACAGGGGGCCGCAGATACGCAGTATTTT
d_call: -; j_call: TRBJ2-2; clone_size: -; v_call: TRBV11-2; cdr3_aa: CASSSLGELFF; cdr3_nt: TGTGCCAGCAGCTCCCTCGGGGAGCTGTTTTTT
d_call: -; j_call: TRBJ2-1; clone_size: -; v_call: TRBV20-1; cdr3_aa: CSAQATNEQFF; cdr3_nt: TGCAGTGCTCAAGCCACCAATGAGCAGTTCTTC
d_call: -; j_call: TRBJ1-4; clone_size: -; v_call: TRBV10-3; cdr3_aa: CAISEGGANEKLFF; cdr3_nt: TGTGCCATCAGTGAAGGGGGGGCTAATGAAAAACTGTTTTTT
d_call: TRBD2; j_call: TRBJ2-1; clone_size: once; v_call: TRBV2; cdr3_aa: CASSEVRASGGAAQFF; cdr3_nt: TGTGCCAGCAGTGAAGTCAGGGCTAGCGGGGGGGCGGCACAGTTCTTC
d_call: -; j_call: TRBJ2-2; clone_size: -; v_call: TRBV24-1; cdr3_aa: CATSGKAPNTGELFF; cdr3_nt: TGTGCCACCAGTGGGAAGGCGCCTAACACCGGGGAGCTGTTTTTT
d_call: -; j_call: TRBJ1-6; clone_size: -; v_call: TRBV9; cdr3_aa: CASSAYSGGPNSPLHF; cdr3_nt: TGTGCCAGCAGCGCCTACTCCGGGGGGCCTAATTCACCCCTCCACTTT
d_call: -; j_call: TRBJ1-1; clone_size: -; v_call: TRBV6-5; cdr3_aa: CASTTGRDTEAFF; cdr3_nt: TGTGCCAGCACCACGGGGAGGGACACTGAAGCTTTCTTT
d_call: -; j_call: TRBJ1-1; clone_size: -; v_call: TRBV2; cdr3_aa: CASSPYDTEAFF; cdr3_nt: TGTGCCAGCAGCCCATATGACACTGAAGCTTTCTTT
d_call: TRBD1; j_call: TRBJ2-1; clone_size: -; v_call: TRBV7-2; cdr3_aa: CASSLQVGGRNEQFF; cdr3_nt: TGTGCCAGCAGCTTACAAGTAGGGGGCAGGAATGAGCAGTTCTTC
d_call: -; j_call: TRBJ2-5; clone_size: -; v_call: TRBV18; cdr3_aa: CASSPPDSGQETQYF; cdr3_nt: TGTGCCAGCTCACCACCAGACAGCGGACAAGAGACCCAGTACTTC
d_call: -; j_call: TRBJ1-5; clone_size: once; v_call: TRBV19; cdr3_aa: CASSIGTSNQPQHF; cdr3_nt: TGTGCCAGTAGTATAGGGACATCAAATCAGCCCCAGCATTTT
d_call: -; j_call: TRBJ2-1; clone_size: -; v_call: TRBV2; cdr3_aa: CASSALEGNEQFF; cdr3_nt: TGTGCCAGCAGTGCCCTCGAGGGGAATGAGCAGTTCTTC
d_call: TRBD1; j_call: TRBJ2-1; clone_size: -; v_call: TRBV25-1; cdr3_aa: CASSDGQGVGNEQFF; cdr3_nt: TGTGCCAGCAGTGATGGGCAGGGGGTCGGCAATGAGCAGTTCTTC
d_call: -; j_call: TRBJ2-4; clone_size: -; v_call: TRBV13; cdr3_aa: CATTRGSKNIQYF; cdr3_nt: TGTGCCACCACTCGAGGCAGCAAAAACATTCAGTACTTC
d_call: -; j_call: TRBJ2-2; clone_size: -; v_call: TRBV6-5; cdr3_aa: CASRAGANTGELFF; cdr3_nt: TGTGCCAGCAGGGCAGGGGCGAACACCGGGGAGCTGTTTTTT
d_call: -; j_call: TRBJ1-3; clone_size: -; v_call: TRBV7-9; cdr3_aa: CASSLAGEAGNTIYF; cdr3_nt: TGTGCCAGCAGCTTAGCAGGGGAAGCTGGAAACACCATATATTTT